Presented here are 10 T cell receptor beta chains from one specimen sequenced in a study of PD-1 blockade in classical Hodgkin lymphoma. Assay: immunoSEQ multiplex PCR; the TCRdb copy retains only in-frame clones and omits some. In the table there are some 38,000 clones, around 80% of which are singletons. Each patient experienced a relapse that followed autologous stem cell transplantation, and brentuximab vedotin exposure varied. The source was peripheral blood mononuclear cells (PBMCs), collected at baseline. The receptors were gathered from a human donor with classical Hodgkin lymphoma.

This clone came up once. The genes are TRBV7-9 and TRBJ2-3; D not resolved. Per germline, CDR1 SEHNR and CDR2 FQNEAQ (reference sequence). The CDR3 length is 13 residues. Trimming removed 5 bases at V and 6 bases at J, with 12 bases between. Written as DNA, the CDR3 is TGTGCCAGCAGCAACCTCGGCCCCGATACGCAGTATTTT. Translating it yields CASSNLGPDTQYF. Full variable domain (missing parts from reference TRBV7-9 and TRBJ2-3): DTGVSQNPRHKITKRGQNVTFRCDPISEHNRLYWYRQTLGQGPEFLTYFQNEAQLEKSRLLSDRFSAERPKGSFSTLEIQRTEQGDSAMYLCASSNLGPDTQYFGPGTRLTVL.

The rearrangement joins TRBV4-1 to TRBJ2-2; maybe TRBD2 (6 bases). CDR1 MGHRA and CDR2 YSYEKL come from the germline V gene. This CDR3 contains 14 residues. The V and J ends lost 3 bases and 6 bases respectively, with 11 bases between them. The CDR3 is CASSHNLASGELFF. DNA of the CDR3: TGCGCCAGCAGCCATAATCTAGCGTCCGGGGAGCTGTTTTTT.

This clone was counted only a few times. The CDR3 sequence: CASSLASDRYYEQYF. In DNA, the CDR3 is TGTGCCAGCAGCTTAGCAAGCGACAGGTACTACGAGCAGTACTTC. This chain connects TRBV7-6 to TRBJ2-7; maybe TRBD1 (6 bases). Trimming left V 0 bases short and J 3 bases short, with 12 bases between. CDR3 length equals 15 residues. The germline gives CDR1 SGHVS, CDR2 FNYEAQ. Using reference TRBV7-6 and TRBJ2-7 for the parts outside the CDR3, the full variable domain is GAGVSQSPRYKVTKRGQDVALRCDPISGHVSLYWYRQALGQGPEFLTYFNYEAQQDKSGLPNDRFSAERPEGSISTLTIQRTEQRDSAMYRCASSLASDRYYEQYFGPGTRLTVT.

V usage is TRBV19 and J usage is TRBJ1-5; weak D call: TRBD1 (5 bases). The CDR3 has 13 amino acids. Germline lookup yields CDR1 LNHDA and CDR2 SQIVND (reference sequence). V was pared by 6 bases and J by 7 bases, with 13 bases between. CDR3 amino acids: CASSFLTGQPQHF. For the CDR3, the DNA is TGTGCCAGTAGCTTCCTAACAGGACAGCCCCAGCATTTT.

This rearrangement joins TRBV7-9 to TRBJ2-3, with TRBD1 matching 8 bases. The V and J ends lost 5 bases and 0 bases, in that order; junction bases with no gene match: 4. Per the germline V gene, CDR1 is SEHNR and CDR2 is FQNEAQ (reference sequence). This CDR3 has 15 amino acids. The chain's CDR3 is CASSPTGGSTDTQYF. Here the CDR3 DNA reads TGTGCCAGCAGCCCCACAGGGGGGAGCACAGATACGCAGTATTTT.

The chain has TRBV5-1 and TRBJ2-5, with D tentatively TRBD1 or TRBD2 (5 bases each). Per the germline V gene, CDR1 is SGHRS and CDR2 is YFSETQ. Deletions cut 2 bases from V and 0 bases from J, with 20 bases between. The length of the CDR3 is 18 residues. The CDR3: CASSFHRDGEKYQETQYF. The CDR3 bases are TGCGCCAGCAGCTTTCACCGGGACGGGGAGAAGTACCAAGAGACCCAGTACTTC.

This clone was seen a single time. This chain joins TRBV5-1 and TRBJ2-3; 10 nucleotides line up with TRBD2. The V gene end was trimmed by 0 bases and the J gene end by 2 bases; junction bases not matched to a gene: 3. Germline CDR1 reads SGHRS; CDR2 reads YFSETQ. The CDR3 length is 16 residues. For the CDR3, the DNA is TGCGCCAGCAGCTTGGGACTAGCGGGCTACACAGATACGCAGTATTTT. Encoded protein: CASSLGLAGYTDTQYF.

The J gene is TRBJ2-3, the V gene TRBV6-5; D is undetermined. Per the germline V gene, CDR1 is MNHEY and CDR2 is SVGAGI. The ends were cut back, 3 bases at V and 5 bases at J, with 9 bases in the middle. This CDR3 contains 13 residues. CDR3 residues: CASSYGYLDTQYF. As DNA, the CDR3 is TGTGCCAGCAGTTATGGGTACTTAGATACGCAGTATTTT.

The chain is built from TRBV28 and TRBJ2-7; D is unclear. Germline V lookup: CDR1 MDHEN, CDR2 SYDVKM. Trimming removed 6 bases from V and 3 bases from J, with 12 bases in between. CDR3 length: 13 amino acids. The CDR3 DNA sequence: TGTGCCAGCAGCACCGGGCCCCTCTACGAGCAGTACTTC. Residues: CASSTGPLYEQYF.

The rearrangement links TRBV29-1 to TRBJ1-1, with D possibly being TRBD1 (6 bases). The CDR3 has 14 residues. Germline loops: CDR1 SQVTM, CDR2 ANQGSEA. The germline V and J ends were trimmed by 3 bases and 0 bases, with 11 bases remaining between them. CDR3 amino acids: CSVEPQGMNTEAFF. The CDR3 DNA follows: TGCAGCGTTGAGCCACAGGGCATGAACACTGAAGCTTTCTTT.